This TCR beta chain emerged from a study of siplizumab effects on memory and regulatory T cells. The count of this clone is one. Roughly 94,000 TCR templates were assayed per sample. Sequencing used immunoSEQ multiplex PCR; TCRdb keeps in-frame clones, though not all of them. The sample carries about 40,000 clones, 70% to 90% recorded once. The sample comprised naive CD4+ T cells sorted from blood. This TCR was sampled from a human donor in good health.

The CDR3 spells CASKAGAGELFF. In DNA, the CDR3 is TGTGCCAGCAAAGCGGGAGCCGGGGAGCTGTTTTTT. The chain links TRBV6-1 to TRBJ2-2; 8 bases line up with TRBD2. This CDR3 spans 12 amino acids. The ends lost 7 bases at V and 6 bases at J; junction bases unmatched: 1. The germline V gene has CDR1 MNHNS and CDR2 SASEGT.